The source of this T cell receptor (beta chain) is a study of blood T cell repertoires in COVID-19 (TCRdb year 2020). The study in broad terms: Collaborator samples came from the United States, Italy and Spain and covered acute and convalescent phases of COVID-19. The material from the prospective study consisted of cDNA or gDNA derived from T cells, B-cell-depleted T cells, or PBMCs. Subjects who had been exposed to COVID-19, were actively infected with it, or had recovered from it provided the deeply sampled blood TCRbeta repertoires that made up the dataset. The repertoires were made available in a free public database intended to serve as a resource for research on the immune response to SARS-CoV-2. The samples were drawn from the first 160 participants of the ongoing ImmuneRACE study and from over a thousand subjects provided by 6 global collaborators. Sample metadata almost always included a de-identified subject ID, COVID-19 status, age in years and sex. Where HLA class I and class II types were available, the types were taken from metadata supplied by the sample provider, not from assay-based typing.

The immunoSEQ Assay, a bias-controlled multiplex PCR, was used to amplify TCRbeta CDR3 regions from genomic DNA. The authors' analysis ran thus. Within the assay, amplification of reference gene primers was used to estimate how many nucleated cells each sample contained. To quantify the absolute abundance of each unique TCRbeta CDR3 rearrangement, sequence reads were collapsed and filtered. For each sample, productive Simpson clonality was calculated as the square root of Simpson's diversity index over productive rearrangements. Drawn from immuneACCESS, this table holds only the in-frame rearrangements with V and J called that TCRdb kept. Clones are partly lost; checked studies trace under half to an unresolved V gene and leave the rest unexplained. That table furnishes V, J and clone size, whereas the DNA furnished D and trimming. This sample has about 94,000 clones in its table, and roughly 84% of those were observed once. 4.5% to 6% of the sample is in the top ten clones.

From its cysteine to its phenylalanine, the CDR3 spans 16 amino acids. Here the CDR3 DNA is all that survives: 48 bases in frame from base 1. At the junction V is shortened by 4 bases and J by 6 bases, with 20 bases in between. The germline V gene (reference sequence) provides CDR1 SGHNT and CDR2 YYREEE. On the study overall, not on this receptor specifically: The quantity of clinical and demographic metadata differed by source and by participant and was supplied without curation.

Whole blood was collected in K2EDTA tubes by collaborating institutions according to the institutions' own protocols. For TCRbeta analysis, collaborator samples were shipped as frozen whole blood, as isolated PBMCs, or as DNA extracted from either sample type. Regarding this clone: The antigen it recognizes is unknown. No per-base quality is available; no much larger clone lies one base away.

The sequence links TRBV5-4 to TRBJ2-1; tentative D gene TRBD2, with 5 bases matching. Sequenced: peripheral blood. The clonotype comes from a woman aged 80 or over with acute or convalescent COVID-19. The sequenced DNA is TGTGCCAGCAGCCCTGGCGGCCTAGCAACTCCCAATGAGCAGTTCTTC. This codes for CASSPGGLATPNEQFF.